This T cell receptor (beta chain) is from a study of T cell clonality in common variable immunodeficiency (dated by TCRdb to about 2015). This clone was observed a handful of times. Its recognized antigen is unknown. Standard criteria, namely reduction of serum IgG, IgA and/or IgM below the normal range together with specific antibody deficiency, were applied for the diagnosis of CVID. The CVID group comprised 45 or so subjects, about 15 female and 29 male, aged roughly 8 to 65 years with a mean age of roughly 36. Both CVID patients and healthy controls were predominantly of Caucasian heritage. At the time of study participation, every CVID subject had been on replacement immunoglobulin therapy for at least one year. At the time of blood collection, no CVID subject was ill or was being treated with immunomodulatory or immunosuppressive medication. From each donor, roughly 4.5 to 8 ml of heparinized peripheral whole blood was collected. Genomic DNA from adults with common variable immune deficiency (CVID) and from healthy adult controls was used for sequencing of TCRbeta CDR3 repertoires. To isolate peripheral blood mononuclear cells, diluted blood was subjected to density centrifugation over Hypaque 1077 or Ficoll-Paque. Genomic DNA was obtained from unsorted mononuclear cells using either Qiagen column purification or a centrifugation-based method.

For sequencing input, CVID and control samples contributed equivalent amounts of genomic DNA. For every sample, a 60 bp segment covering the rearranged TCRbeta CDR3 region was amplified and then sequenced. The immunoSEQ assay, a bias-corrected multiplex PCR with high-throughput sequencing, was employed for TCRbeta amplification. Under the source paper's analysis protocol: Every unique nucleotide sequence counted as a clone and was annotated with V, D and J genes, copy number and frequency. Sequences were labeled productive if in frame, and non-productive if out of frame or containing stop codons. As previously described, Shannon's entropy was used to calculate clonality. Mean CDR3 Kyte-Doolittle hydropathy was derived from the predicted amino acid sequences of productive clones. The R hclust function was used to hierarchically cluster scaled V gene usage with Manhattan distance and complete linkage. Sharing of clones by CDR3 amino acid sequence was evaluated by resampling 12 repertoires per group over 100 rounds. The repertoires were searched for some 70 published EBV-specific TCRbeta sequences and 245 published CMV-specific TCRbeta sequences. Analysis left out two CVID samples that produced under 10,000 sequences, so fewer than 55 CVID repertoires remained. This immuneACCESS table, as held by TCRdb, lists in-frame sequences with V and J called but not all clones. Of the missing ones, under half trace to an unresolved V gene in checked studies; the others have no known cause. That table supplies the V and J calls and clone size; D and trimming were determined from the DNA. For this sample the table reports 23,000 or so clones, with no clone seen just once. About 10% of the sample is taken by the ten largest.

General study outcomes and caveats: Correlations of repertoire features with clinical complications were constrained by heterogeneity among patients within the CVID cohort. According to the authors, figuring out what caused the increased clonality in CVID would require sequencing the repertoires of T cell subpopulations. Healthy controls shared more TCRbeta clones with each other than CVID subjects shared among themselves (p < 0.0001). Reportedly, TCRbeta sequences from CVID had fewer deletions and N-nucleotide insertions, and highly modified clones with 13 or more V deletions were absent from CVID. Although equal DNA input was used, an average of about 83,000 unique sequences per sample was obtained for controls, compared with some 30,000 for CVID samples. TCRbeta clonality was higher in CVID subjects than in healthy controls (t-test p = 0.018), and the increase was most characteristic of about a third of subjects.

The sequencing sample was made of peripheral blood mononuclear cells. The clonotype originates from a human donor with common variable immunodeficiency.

CDR3 DNA (partial): TGTGCCAGCAGTGGCGGGTACAATGAG. Translated, it reads CASSGGYNE. The full CDR3 protein is CASSGGYNEQFF. The chain is encoded by TRBV2 joined to TRBJ2-1; a weak D assignment points to TRBD2 (5 bases agree). The read finishes 3 residues shy of the CDR3 end, and the germline J gene is used to complete it. V and J lose 4 bases and 4 bases, and a span of 5 bases separates them. The CDR3 holds 12 amino acids from the cysteine to the phenylalanine. Sequencing covers 27 bases of the CDR3, shown here with the frame starting at base 1. Per the germline V gene, SNHLY is the CDR1 and FYNNEI is the CDR2.